The rows below give T cell receptor beta chains drawn from one sample of a study of cytomegalovirus exposure and HLA in healthy donors. Assay used: immunoSEQ multiplex PCR; TCRdb lists only in-frame clones, some missing. Of 180,000 or so clones listed, around three quarters are singletons. Sequencing input: PBMCs. The source is a woman between 25 and 40 years old in good health and CMV-seronegative. The CDR3 runs from the conserved cysteine through the conserved F or W. D genes are given only for firm matches. Size is omitted from some rows. Given values are once, few, many or a class for expanded clones.

cdr3_nt cdr3_aa clone_size j_call v_call d_call
TGTGCCAGCAGCTTCCGGACAGGGGATAACTCCTATAATTCACCCCTCCACTTT CASSFRTGDNSYNSPLHF . TRBJ1-6 TRBV7-9 TRBD1
TGTGCCTGGAGTGTAAACAGGGGGAATGGCAATCAGCCCCAGCATTTT CAWSVNRGNGNQPQHF . TRBJ1-5 TRBV30 TRBD1
TGTGCCAGCAGCCAAGAGAGGTGGAGCGCCTCCCACGAGCAGTACTTC CASSQERWSASHEQYF . TRBJ2-7 TRBV4-2 .
TGTGCCAGCAGACCCACAGGGTCCTACGAGCAGTACTTC CASRPTGSYEQYF . TRBJ2-7 TRBV6-5 .
TGTGCCAGCAGCCTGGACAGTACGGGCTACAATGAGCAGTTCTTC CASSLDSTGYNEQFF . TRBJ2-1 TRBV7-2 .
TGTGCCAGCAGCTCGAGTCCAGATACGCAGTATTTT CASSSSPDTQYF once TRBJ2-3 TRBV13 .
TGCGCCAGCAGCCACAGACTAGCGGGGGGCGGGGACACAGATACGCAGTATTTT CASSHRLAGGGDTDTQYF . TRBJ2-3 TRBV4-3 TRBD2
TGCGCCAGCAGCTTGGCTAGCGGGGTCTACAATGAGCAGTTCTTC CASSLASGVYNEQFF . TRBJ2-1 TRBV5-1 TRBD2
TGTGCCAGCAGCTCTCGGGTCGAACTGAGAAACACCATATATTTT CASSSRVELRNTIYF few TRBJ1-3 TRBV7-9 .
TGTGCCAGCAGCTCGACAGACTCCTACGAGCAGTACTTC CASSSTDSYEQYF . TRBJ2-7 TRBV5-4 .
TGTGCCAGCAGCTTGGTTTTGTCGGCCAGGGGAGAGACCCAGTACTTC CASSLVLSARGETQYF few TRBJ2-5 TRBV5-8 .
TGTGCCAGCAGTCAGCCCAGGACAGAGGTTATCTACGAGCAGTACTTC CASSQPRTEVIYEQYF . TRBJ2-7 TRBV7-3 .
TGTGCCAGCAGCTTAGTTGGACAGGGGTCGAGGGGTGAAGCTTTCTTT CASSLVGQGSRGEAFF . TRBJ1-1 TRBV7-8 TRBD1
TGTGCCAGCTCACCCCAGACAGGGGGGCCCACTGAAGCTTTCTTT CASSPQTGGPTEAFF . TRBJ1-1 TRBV18 TRBD1
TGTGCCAGCAGTGAAGGTTGGGCGGGGGTCTCCTACGAGCAGTACTTC CASSEGWAGVSYEQYF . TRBJ2-7 TRBV6-1 TRBD2
TGTGCCAGCAGTGCGCAGGGCTCTGGGGCCAACGTCCTGACTTTC CASSAQGSGANVLTF once TRBJ2-6 TRBV6-4 .
TGTGCCAGCAGCTGGAGTCAGAGGGATGAAAAACTGTTTTTT CASSWSQRDEKLFF . TRBJ1-4 TRBV7-9 .
TGTGCCAGCAGTTCCTGGGGCGGTAATTCACCCCTCCACTTT CASSSWGGNSPLHF . TRBJ1-6 TRBV27 .
TGCGCCAGCAGCCAGGGACTAGCTAGTGGGGCCAACGTCCTGACTTTC CASSQGLASGANVLTF . TRBJ2-6 TRBV4-3 TRBD2
TGTGCCAGCTCACCAAAAACAGGGCCTTATAATTCACCCCTCCACTTT CASSPKTGPYNSPLHF . TRBJ1-6 TRBV18 .
TGTGCCAGCAGCTACGGGACACCCACTGAAGCTTTCTTT CASSYGTPTEAFF . TRBJ1-1 TRBV7-8 .
TGTGCCAGCAGGGGGCGAGGAGCTTTCTTT CASRGRGAFF . TRBJ1-1 TRBV27 .
TGTGCCAGCAGCTTCAGAGCCAGGGCCTCTGGAAACACCATATATTTT CASSFRARASGNTIYF . TRBJ1-3 TRBV5-4 .
TGTGCCAGTAGTATGACAGGGGTCCTCACAGATACGCAGTATTTT CASSMTGVLTDTQYF . TRBJ2-3 TRBV19 TRBD1
TGTGCCAGCAGCTTACGAGGTTACGAGCAGTTCTTC CASSLRGYEQFF . TRBJ2-1 TRBV5-6 .
TGTGCCAGCAGCGTTTACTCGAACACTGAAGCTTTCTTT CASSVYSNTEAFF . TRBJ1-1 TRBV9 .
TGTGCCAGCAGTGAAGCGGGACAGGTTATTGGGCACTCTGGAAACACCATATATTTT CASSEAGQVIGHSGNTIYF . TRBJ1-3 TRBV6-1 TRBD1
TGTGCCTGGAGTCCGAACAGGGGGCCCAACACTGAAGCTTTCTTT CAWSPNRGPNTEAFF . TRBJ1-1 TRBV30 TRBD1
TGTGCCAGCAGTACAGGGTCACGCACTGAAGCTTTCTTT CASSTGSRTEAFF . TRBJ1-1 TRBV6-5 .
TGTGCCAGCAGCTTAGGATCTGGCGATACGCAGTATTTT CASSLGSGDTQYF . TRBJ2-3 TRBV7-2 .
TGTGCCAGCAGCTTGGGGGGATCTAACTATGGCTACACCTTC CASSLGGSNYGYTF . TRBJ1-2 TRBV7-9 .